These 19 T cell receptor beta chains originate from one sample sequenced in a study of early T cells in non-severe SARS-CoV-2 infection (dated by TCRdb to the early 2020s). Libraries were constructed by 5' RACE. TCRdb lists the instrument as NextSeq 500. TCRdb reworked the public reads: Q25 trimming with fastp, MiXCR clone assembly, productive beta chains retained. Rows are combined by CDR3 protein, so each entry shows the most common genes and DNA. The sample table lists roughly 60,000 distinct CDR3 sequences, around 5.6% of them with a count of one. Of the sample, roughly 7% falls within the top ten clones. Sample: whole blood. These receptor sequences come from an adult who was a healthcare worker with PCR-confirmed SARS-CoV-2 infection or an uninfected control (not recorded which).

The chain has TRBV10-3 and TRBJ2-3, with TRBD2 matching over 7 bases. Trimming removed 10 bases from V and 6 bases from J; junction bases left unmatched: 4. The germline V gene encodes CDR1 ENHRY and CDR2 SYGVKD. CDR3 length equals 11 residues. The CDR3 coding sequence is TGTGCCACCCTGGGGGGGGATACGCAGTATTTT. Its protein is CATLGGDTQYF.

This clonotype was picked up a small number of times. The rearrangement links TRBV27 to TRBJ2-3; TRBD1 matches 12 bases. CDR1 is MNHEY, CDR2 SMNVEV, per germline (reference sequence). The CDR3 is made up of 15 amino acids. The ends lost 5 bases at V and 5 bases at J; junction bases unmatched: 5. CDR3 nucleotide sequence: TGTGCCAGCAGTCTCGGGGACAGGGGGCTAGATACGCAGTATTTT. Its protein is CASSLGDRGLDTQYF.

This clonotype was found many times. The chain combines TRBV18 with TRBJ1-2, with D uncertain. The CDR3 sequence is 11 residues long. V dropped 5 bases and J dropped 2 bases, with 3 bases sitting between them. CDR1 is KGHSH and CDR2 is LQKENI in the germline V gene. CDR3 region: CASSDNYGYTF. CDR3 nucleotides: TGTGCCAGCTCAGACAACTATGGCTACACCTTC.

In its sample, this clonotype was seen many times. The J gene is TRBJ1-5, the V gene TRBV6-1; no clear D. The germline V gene has CDR1 MNHNS and CDR2 SASEGT. CDR3 size: 18 residues. Trimming left V 2 bases short and J 2 bases short, with 19 bases between. Here the CDR3 DNA reads TGTGCCAGCAGTGAAAGGTCCTATCATTTAGTGGGCAATCAGCCCCAGCATTTT. Amino acid sequence: CASSERSYHLVGNQPQHF.

This clonotype was found many times. The chain carries TRBV7-2 and TRBJ2-1, with 14 bases matching TRBD2. Germline CDR1 reads SGHTA; CDR2 reads FQGNSA. The CDR3 length is 16 residues. V lost 1 base to trimming and J lost 7 bases; unmatched junction nucleotides: 3. DNA of the CDR3: TGTGCCAGCAGCTTAGGACTAGCGGGAGGGTCTAATGAGCAGTTCTTC. Protein sequence: CASSLGLAGGSNEQFF.

This clonotype showed up many times. The chain couples TRBV7-7 to TRBJ2-5; D gene unclear. Germline V CDR1 and CDR2: SSHAT, FNYEAQ (reference sequence). CDR3 length: 14 residues. Trimming removed 1 base from V and 2 bases from J, with 8 bases in between. The CDR3: CASSLGVLQETQYF. The CDR3 DNA sequence: TGTGCCAGCAGCTTAGGAGTACTACAAGAGACCCAGTACTTC.

This clonotype occurred many times. This sequence joins TRBV6-6 and TRBJ2-3, with 10 bases identical to TRBD2. Germline V gene sequence: CDR1 MNHNY, CDR2 SVGAGI (reference sequence). This CDR3 has 16 amino acids. V trimming: 2 bases; J trimming: 5 bases; junction bases outside the gene matches: 7. CDR3 bases: TGTGCCAGCAGTTACAGAGCGGGGGGGCCACTAGATACGCAGTATTTT. Amino acid sequence: CASSYRAGGPLDTQYF.

This clonotype was detected ten times or more. V gene TRBV6-1 combines with J gene TRBJ1-6; 10 bases are a match to TRBD1. Germline-derived CDR1 and CDR2 are MNHNS and SASEGT. CDR3 length equals 15 residues. V lost 3 bases to trimming and J lost 7 bases; unmatched junction nucleotides: 3. CDR3 in amino acids: CASSDGQGDNSPLHF. CDR3 coding DNA: TGTGCCAGCAGTGATGGACAGGGGGACAATTCACCCCTCCACTTT.

This clonotype was recorded many times. The chain combines TRBV24-1 with TRBJ2-6, with a tentative D call TRBD2 (7 bases). Per germline, CDR1 KGHDR and CDR2 SFDVKD. This CDR3 region has 19 residues. V was trimmed by 0 bases and J by 0 bases, leaving 14 bases between them. The CDR3 DNA reads TGTGCCACCAGTGATTTGTTGCGGGGGCGGTCCTCTGGGGCCAACGTCCTGACTTTC. Its translation is CATSDLLRGRSSGANVLTF.

This chain connects TRBV2 to TRBJ1-3, with no clear D. Trimming removed 5 bases from V and 0 bases from J, with 5 bases in between. The germline CDR1 and CDR2 sequences are SNHLY and FYNNEI. This CDR3 is 13 amino acids long. CDR3 sequence: CASSRASGNTIYF. The CDR3 nucleotides are TGTGCCAGCAGTCGGGCCTCTGGAAACACCATATATTTT.

This clonotype has ten or more counts. This chain links TRBV28 with TRBJ1-2; 8 bases are shared with TRBD1. V lost 5 bases to trimming and J lost 5 bases; unmatched junction nucleotides: 10. The CDR3 has 15 residues. The germline V gene encodes CDR1 MDHEN and CDR2 SYDVKM. This CDR3 is CASSPPQGARYGYTF. The CDR3 region has the DNA TGTGCCAGCAGTCCCCCCCAGGGGGCTAGGTATGGCTACACCTTC.

The gene calls are TRBV6-1 and TRBJ2-7; D unresolved. The CDR3 loop spans 14 amino acids. The germline V gene encodes CDR1 MNHNS and CDR2 SASEGT. V was pared by 4 bases and J by 3 bases, with 13 bases between. Written as DNA, the CDR3 is TGTGCCAGCAGTGCTAGAGCTTTCGACTACGAGCAGTACTTC. It yields the protein CASSARAFDYEQYF.

In nucleotides, the CDR3 is TGTGCCAGCAGTTACTCGGCGGCATCCTCCTACGAGCAGTACTTC. Protein: CASSYSAASSYEQYF. V gene TRBV6-2 or TRBV6-3 combines with J gene TRBJ2-7; D ambiguous. V gave up 0 bases and J gave up 0 bases, with 9 bases separating them. The germline V gene encodes CDR1 MNHEY and CDR2 SVGEGT. The CDR3 contains 15 residues.

This clonotype was counted at least ten times. The chain combines TRBV12-3 or TRBV12-4 with TRBJ1-1; D possibly corresponds to TRBD1 (6 bases). The length of the CDR3 is 14 residues. Trimming stripped 1 base from V and 1 base from J, with 7 bases between. The CDR3 spells CASSLVQGNTEAFF. Here the CDR3 DNA reads TGTGCCAGCAGTTTAGTACAGGGGAACACTGAAGCTTTCTTT.

The gene calls are TRBV24-1 and TRBJ1-5; D uncertain. The CDR3 covers 15 residues. Deletions cut 4 bases from V and 3 bases from J, with 12 bases between. Germline loops: CDR1 KGHDR, CDR2 SFDVKD. The CDR3 DNA is TGTGCCACCAGTGAAAGCGGCAGGAACAATCAGCCCCAGCATTTT. This translates into CATSESGRNNQPQHF.

This clonotype was counted at least ten times. J is TRBJ1-2 and V is TRBV10-2; no definite D call. This CDR3 has 13 amino acids. The V gene's germline CDR1 is WSHSY and CDR2 SAAADI. Deletions cut 7 bases from V and 6 bases from J, with 15 bases between. The CDR3 region is CASTPLGWDGYTF. The CDR3 coding sequence is TGCGCCAGCACCCCTTTAGGCTGGGATGGCTACACCTTC.

The chain recombines TRBV29-1 with TRBJ1-5; D not certain. V dropped 4 bases and J dropped 0 bases, with 10 bases sitting between them. The CDR3 contains 14 residues. CDR1 and CDR2 (germline): SQVTM, ANQGSEA. CDR3 protein: CSVGGQNSNQPQHF. CDR3 nucleotides: TGCAGCGTTGGCGGCCAGAATAGCAATCAGCCCCAGCATTTT. The full variable domain, its missing parts supplied by reference TRBV29-1 and TRBJ1-5, is SAVISQKPSRDICQRGTSLTIQCQVDSQVTMMFWYRQQPGQSLTLIATANQGSEATYESGFVIDKFPISRPNLTFSTLTVSNMSPEDSSIYLCSVGGQNSNQPQHFGDGTRLSIL.

V and J are TRBV20-1 and TRBJ1-1, with D perhaps matching TRBD1 (5 bases). This CDR3 region has 13 residues. The V gene's germline CDR1 is DFQATT and CDR2 SNEGSKA (reference sequence). V was pared by 5 bases and J by 1 base, with 11 bases between. CDR3 amino acids: CSAEGLENTEAFF. CDR3 nucleotides: TGCAGTGCTGAGGGACTGGAGAACACTGAAGCTTTCTTT.

This clonotype was counted a few times. V is TRBV18 and J is TRBJ1-5; D gene unclear. In germline, CDR1 is KGHSH, CDR2 LQKENI. The CDR3 loop spans 16 amino acids. Trimming took off 6 bases at V and 0 bases at J, with 15 bases between the two ends. CDR3 residues: CASSPQWAYSNQPQHF. CDR3 nucleotides: TGTGCCAGCTCTCCCCAATGGGCCTATAGCAATCAGCCCCAGCATTTT.